The 10 T cell receptor beta chains listed next were all sequenced from one sample in a study of somatic mutations in cytotoxic T cells in rheumatoid arthritis. Profiled with immunoSEQ multiplex PCR; TCRdb holds only in-frame clones, not every one. The data show about 23,000 clones, 78% seen once. Sequences were obtained from CD8+ T cells sorted from blood. The receptors come from an adult with rheumatoid arthritis.

This clone was seen more than once but under ten times. This sequence joins TRBV6-5 and TRBJ1-5; D gene unclear. From germline, CDR1 is MNHEY and CDR2 SVGAGI. CDR3 length: 14 amino acids. Trimming stripped 5 bases from V and 3 bases from J, with 11 bases between. CDR3 residues: CASSLGFSNQPQHF. The CDR3 DNA is TGTGCCAGCAGTCTAGGGTTTTCCAATCAGCCCCAGCATTTT.

This clone was seen once. The chain employs TRBV7-8 and TRBJ1-1; weak D call: TRBD1 (6 bases). The V gene's germline CDR1 is SGHVS and CDR2 FQNEAQ. The CDR3 is 18 amino acids. Trimming removed 1 base from V and 0 bases from J, with 18 bases in between. In DNA, the CDR3 is TGTGCCAGCAGCTTAGTCTTGAGTGCGGGACAAGTGAACACTGAAGCTTTCTTT. Translated: CASSLVLSAGQVNTEAFF. The full variable domain, rest sourced from reference TRBV7-8 and TRBJ1-1, is GAGVSQSPRYKVAKRGQDVALRCDPISGHVSLFWYQQALGQGPEFLTYFQNEAQLDKSGLPSDRFFAERPEGSVSTLKIQRTQQEDSAVYLCASSLVLSAGQVNTEAFFGQGTRLTVV.

This chain connects TRBV9 to TRBJ2-1; tentative D call: TRBD2 (7 bases). V gave up 2 bases and J gave up 1 base, with 16 bases separating them. CDR1 is SGDLS and CDR2 is YYNGEE in the germline V gene. CDR3 length equals 17 residues. The CDR3: CASSVGVGRGSYNEQFF. As DNA, the CDR3 is TGTGCCAGCAGCGTGGGGGTAGGGAGGGGGTCCTACAATGAGCAGTTCTTC.

The chain recombines TRBV6-6 with TRBJ1-5, with a weak D call TRBD1 (6 bases). Per the germline V gene, CDR1 is MNHNY and CDR2 is SVGAGI (reference sequence). CDR3 length: 16 residues. Trimming cost V 0 bases and J 5 bases, with 14 bases left between them. CDR3 DNA sequence: TGTGCCAGCAGTTACTCGTGGACAGCGCAACATCAGCCCCAGCATTTT. This codes for CASSYSWTAQHQPQHF.

This chain's CDR3 is CASSLAPFLVGPLELFF. The CDR3 DNA sequence: TGTGCCAGCAGCTTAGCCCCGTTCTTAGTAGGCCCCCTTGAGCTGTTTTTT. The chain has TRBV11-2 and TRBJ2-2; D is ambiguous. CDR3 size: 17 residues. From germline, CDR1 is SGHAT and CDR2 FQNNGV. Trimming took 1 base from V and 11 from J, leaving 23 bases between them.

The CDR3 protein is CASSPSGTNYEQYF. CDR3 coding DNA: TGTGCCAGCAGTCCTAGCGGGACGAACTACGAGCAGTACTTC. The chain couples TRBV27 to TRBJ2-7, with 9 nucleotides matching TRBD2. The CDR3 runs to 14 residues. V shed 5 bases, J shed 3 bases, and the junction held 5 bases outside the gene matches. Germline V CDR1 and CDR2: MNHEY, SMNVEV (reference sequence).

This clone was observed a handful of times. The V and J genes are TRBV18 and TRBJ2-3, with a possible D match to TRBD2 (6 bases). The germline V and J ends were trimmed by 0 bases and 8 bases, with 9 bases remaining between them. This CDR3 has 13 amino acids. Germline V gene sequence: CDR1 KGHSH, CDR2 LQKENI. DNA for the CDR3: TGTGCCAGCTCACCACCTTTTAGCGGTACGCAGTATTTT. Its protein is CASSPPFSGTQYF.

There are a few counts of this clone. The CDR3 here is CASSQNNQGPDGYTF. CDR3 nucleotide sequence: TGCGCCAGCAGCCAAAACAATCAGGGGCCTGATGGCTACACCTTC. The chain couples TRBV4-3 to TRBJ1-2, with D possibly matching TRBD1 (6 bases). Germline CDR1 is LGHNA and CDR2 is YSLEER. The V and J ends lost 2 bases and 6 bases respectively, with 16 bases between them. This CDR3 comprises 15 residues.

This rearrangement joins TRBV9 to TRBJ2-6, with D unresolved. Trimming removed 0 bases at V and 0 bases at J, with 4 bases between. In germline, CDR1 is SGDLS, CDR2 YYNGEE. This CDR3 has 15 amino acids. DNA of the CDR3: TGTGCCAGCAGCGTAGGGGACTCTGGGGCCAACGTCCTGACTTTC. Its protein product is CASSVGDSGANVLTF.

The chain carries TRBV19 and TRBJ2-3; TRBD1 matches 7 bases. Germline V CDR1 and CDR2: LNHDA, SQIVND (reference sequence). Losses at the gene ends were 3 bases for V and 3 bases for J; bases not matched to a gene: 6. The CDR3 covers 15 residues. The CDR3 sequence is CASSINKGATDTQYF. In DNA form, the CDR3 reads TGTGCCAGTAGTATCAATAAGGGGGCGACAGATACGCAGTATTTT. The full variable domain, with the rest looked up from reference TRBV19 and TRBJ2-3, is DGGITQSPKYLFRKEGQNVTLSCEQNLNHDAMYWYRQDPGQGLRLIYYSQIVNDFQKGDIAEGYSVSREKKESFPLTVTSAQKNPTAFYLCASSINKGATDTQYFGPGTRLTVL.